Described below is a single TCR beta chain sequence and its context. Its antigen is still unknown. V lost 0 bases and J lost 2; bases outside the gene matches: 7. Germline CDR1 reads MGHRA; CDR2 reads YSYEKL. CDR3 length equals 17 residues. These data come from a study of cytomegalovirus exposure and HLA in healthy donors. Study conclusions and caveats: The study flagged fewer than 200 TCR beta chains as cytomegalovirus-associated.

The table came from immunoSEQ multiplex PCR; TCRdb's copy has only in-frame clones and leaves some out. The table lists roughly 60,000 clones, roughly nine tenths of them singletons. V usage is TRBV4-1 and J usage is TRBJ1-5; 7 bases line up with TRBD1. The sequencing input was PBMCs. This sequence originates from a woman between 18 and 29 years old in good health and CMV-seronegative. CDR3 coding DNA: TGCGCCAGCAGCCAAGAAGCCAGGGGGGTAGGCAATCAGCCCCAGCATTTT. Translating gives CASSQEARGVGNQPQHF.